The present TCR beta chain was sequenced within a study of cytomegalovirus exposure and HLA in healthy donors. Per germline, CDR1 MNHEY and CDR2 SMNVEV (reference sequence). The CDR3 contains 15 residues. V was clipped by 6 bases and J by 7 bases, with 19 bases between them. PCR was performed using 60 Vbeta and 13 Jbeta primers. Some clones are missing from TCRdb's copy, which holds only in-frame ones; the method was immunoSEQ multiplex PCR. Altogether about 160,000 clones are present, about 85% being singletons, with the ten largest covering about 2%. The sequence was obtained from a man aged 18 to 30 in good health and CMV-seropositive. The sequencing sample was made of PBMCs. The V and J genes are TRBV27 and TRBJ2-1; D perhaps matches TRBD1 (6 bases). The CDR3 is CASSRNRVGVNEQFF. CDR3 DNA: TGTGCCAGCAGCCGAAACAGGGTGGGTGTGAATGAGCAGTTCTTC.